The T cell receptor beta chain under discussion was sequenced for a study of shared clonotypes between healthy human individuals. On the study more broadly: CD4 naive and memory got three plates each, CD8 naive two, CD8 memory one.

DNA at around 210 ng, tens of thousands of T cell genomes, went into sorted-subset replicate PCRs. Clones were read by immunoSEQ multiplex PCR, and TCRdb kept only the in-frame ones, dropping some. The sample records 110,000 or so clones, 55% to 80% being singletons. The CDR3 spans 15 residues. Germline V gene lookup returns CDR1 LGHNA and CDR2 YNFKEQ. V lost 1 base and J 6 bases, leaving 16 bases between the germline ends. All participating donors were Caucasian adults from Nashville, Tennessee. In regard to this clone: The antigen is unknown.

Study-wide results and limits: Incomplete sequencing of sorted subsets was indicated by rarefaction despite large depth.

The specimen sequenced was memory CD8+ T cells sorted from blood. The sample's subset: CD45RO+ cells pooled with CCR7-negative TemRA cells. This clonotype originated in a woman in her thirties in good health. This chain links TRBV4-2 with TRBJ2-7; possible D gene TRBD1, 5 bases. This CDR3 is CASSQGPSRRGEQYF. The CDR3 nucleotides are TGTGCCAGCAGCCAAGGACCGTCTAGAAGGGGCGAGCAGTACTTC.